The 26 T cell receptor beta chains reported below all come from one sample, sequenced in a study of identical twins. TCRdb reprocessed the 5' RACE reads with MiXCR, giving one entry per CDR3 protein. The table has approximately 600,000 distinct CDR3 sequences, under 8.5% seen once. The data were also submitted as part of a second study, on yellow fever vaccine responses in identical twins.

Sequenced sample: PBMCs. Receptors were obtained from a woman aged 18-29 years in good health.

This rearrangement joins TRBV29-1 to TRBJ2-7, with D tentatively TRBD1 or TRBD2 (6 bases each). CDR1 is SQVTM, CDR2 ANQGSEA, per germline. The CDR3 is made up of 13 amino acids. Trimming removed 2 bases at V and 3 bases at J, with 11 bases between. CDR3 bases: TGCAGCGTTGAACAAGGAGGGGGCTACGAGCAGTACTTC. It encodes CSVEQGGGYEQYF.

The sample holds a few counts of this clonotype. This sequence joins TRBV12-3 or TRBV12-4 and TRBJ2-1; D is ambiguous. The CDR3 runs 15 residues. The V and J ends lost 5 bases and 8 bases respectively, with 19 bases between them. The CDR3, as DNA: TGTGCCAGCAGTCCGTCCAGACGGTGGTCCGATGAGCAGTTCTTC. Amino acids: CASSPSRRWSDEQFF.

This chain joins TRBV20-1 and TRBJ1-2, with D possibly being TRBD1 (6 bases). Trimming cost V 2 bases and J 0 bases, with 7 bases left between them. Germline values: CDR1 DFQATT, CDR2 SNEGSKA (reference sequence). This CDR3 has 13 amino acids. The CDR3 DNA follows: TGCAGTGCTAGAAGGGGGACTAACTATGGCTACACCTTC. It specifies CSARRGTNYGYTF.

This clonotype was observed a handful of times. V is TRBV24-1 and J is TRBJ2-1; TRBD2 matches 10 bases. V lost 3 bases, J lost 10 bases, and 8 bases stayed unmatched. Looked up from germline, CDR1 is KGHDR and CDR2 is SFDVKD. The CDR3 loop spans 15 amino acids. CDR3: CATSDRVAGGNEQFF. The CDR3 coding sequence is TGTGCCACCAGTGATCGGGTAGCGGGAGGTAACGAGCAGTTCTTC.

V gene TRBV27 combines with J gene TRBJ2-6, with D unclear. The CDR3 is 15 amino acids. V dropped 1 base and J dropped 1 base, with 5 bases sitting between them. Germline CDR1 is MNHEY and CDR2 is SMNVEV (reference sequence). This CDR3 is CASSLFRSGANVLTF. The CDR3 DNA is TGTGCCAGCAGTTTATTTAGATCTGGGGCCAACGTCCTGACTTTC.

Only a few counts were recorded for this clonotype. The V and J genes are TRBV6-1 and TRBJ2-7; possibly TRBD1 for D (5 bases). V lost 6 bases and J lost 0, with 15 bases in between. The CDR3 is 15 amino acids. Germline lookup yields CDR1 MNHNS and CDR2 SASEGT. In DNA, the CDR3 is TGTGCCAGCAGAGACGACAGCGCCGGCTCCTACGAGCAGTACTTC. It encodes CASRDDSAGSYEQYF.

This clonotype was observed at least ten times. The genes are TRBV12-3 or TRBV12-4 and TRBJ1-2; TRBD1 matches at 7 bases. The CDR3 covers 14 residues. J lost 5 bases, V lost 9 bases, and 12 bases had no gene match. CDR3 sequence reads: CASSRGQTLYGYTF. The CDR3 DNA is TGTGCCAGTTCGCGGGGACAGACTCTATATGGCTACACCTTC.

This clonotype was detected a few times. The CDR3 loop reads CASSLWSGSGANVLTF. In nucleotides, the CDR3 is TGTGCCAGCAGCTTATGGTCCGGGTCCGGGGCCAACGTCCTGACTTTC. V is TRBV7-8 and J is TRBJ2-6; no reliable D call. V dropped 2 bases and J dropped 4 bases, with 12 bases sitting between them. The CDR3 runs 16 residues. Germline V gene lookup returns CDR1 SGHVS and CDR2 FQNEAQ.

This clonotype was seen repeatedly, ten times or more. The chain employs TRBV10-3 and TRBJ2-3; TRBD2 matches at 8 bases. CDR1 is ENHRY and CDR2 is SYGVKD in the germline V gene. CDR3 length equals 16 residues. J was trimmed by 4 bases and V by 7 bases; bases with no gene match: 13. The CDR3 DNA sequence: TGTGCCATCAATCGACCCCTCAGCGGGGGACCAGATACGCAGTATTTT. Protein product: CAINRPLSGGPDTQYF.

This clonotype was seen more than once but under ten times. The chain has TRBV28 and TRBJ2-2; no clear D gene. Germline-derived CDR1 and CDR2 are MDHEN and SYDVKM. Trimming left V 7 bases short and J 1 base short, with 7 bases between. The length of the CDR3 is 13 residues. The CDR3: CASMRGNTGELFF. DNA for the CDR3: TGTGCCAGCATGAGAGGGAACACCGGGGAGCTGTTTTTT.

The table lists this clonotype with many counts. The V call is TRBV5-5, the J call TRBJ2-7; D is unclear. From germline, CDR1 is SGHKS and CDR2 YYEKEE (reference sequence). The CDR3 is made up of 14 amino acids. V lost 2 bases and J 0 bases, leaving 9 bases between the germline ends. CDR3 sequence (DNA): TGTGCCAGCAGCTTCCGGACCGGCTCCTACGAGCAGTACGTC. This translates into CASSFRTGSYEQYV.

In its sample, this clonotype was seen many times. The genes are TRBV3-1 and TRBJ2-7; no clear D gene. Trimming took 0 bases from V and 7 from J, leaving 4 bases between them. This CDR3 has 11 amino acids. Germline values: CDR1 LGHDT, CDR2 YNNKEL (reference sequence). CDR3 sequence (DNA): TGTGCCAGCAGCCAAGAGGGGGAGCAGTACGTC. Its protein is CASSQEGEQYV.

This clonotype was observed a few times. The V and J genes are TRBV7-9 and TRBJ1-5; D might be TRBD1 (5 bases). The CDR3 runs to 13 residues. Trimming cost V 5 bases and J 3 bases, with 8 bases left between them. CDR1 is SEHNR, CDR2 FQNEAQ, per germline (reference sequence). Here the CDR3 reads CASSGTSNQPQHF. DNA of the CDR3: TGTGCCAGCAGCGGGACGTCCAATCAGCCCCAGCATTTT.

This chain links TRBV6-1 with TRBJ2-2; D may match TRBD1 or TRBD2 (5 bases each). CDR1 is MNHNS, CDR2 SASEGT, per germline. With 7 bases removed from V and 6 bases from J, the gap between germline ends came to 18 bases. There are 15 residues in the CDR3. In DNA, the CDR3 is TGTGCCAGCAACGCGGTGGGGGTGATTCCCGGGGAGCTGTTTTTT. Translation gives CASNAVGVIPGELFF.

The CDR3 reads CASRPLGTGGGYEQYV. The DNA of the CDR3 is TGTGCCAGCAGGCCACTTGGGACAGGGGGTGGCTACGAGCAGTACGTC. The chain has TRBV27 and TRBJ2-7, with TRBD1 identical over 11 bases. Germline V gene lookup returns CDR1 MNHEY and CDR2 SMNVEV (reference sequence). V lost 6 bases to trimming and J lost 3 bases; unmatched junction nucleotides: 10. This CDR3 is built from 16 residues.

This chain links TRBV28 with TRBJ2-7; 9 nucleotides match TRBD2. CDR1 and CDR2 from the germline V gene are MDHEN and SYDVKM. With V trimmed by 7 bases and J by 6 bases, 16 bases remained unmatched. This CDR3 region has 16 residues. In DNA, the CDR3 is TGTGCCAGCAAGGGGGCGGGAGGGCCATGGGTTGTCGAGCAGTACTTC. As protein: CASKGAGGPWVVEQYF. The variable domain in full, with the rest retrieved from reference TRBV28 and TRBJ2-7, is DVKVTQSSRYLVKRTGEKVFLECVQDMDHENMFWYRQDPGLGLRLIYFSYDVKMKEKGDIPEGYSVSREKKERFSLILESASTNQTSMYLCASKGAGGPWVVEQYFGPGTRLTVT.

This clonotype was observed at least ten times. The gene calls are TRBV7-9 and TRBJ2-5; D is unresolved. The germline V gene has CDR1 SEHNR and CDR2 FQNEAQ (reference sequence). There are 14 residues in the CDR3. V dropped 7 bases and J dropped 1 base, with 13 bases sitting between them. The DNA for the CDR3 is TGTGCCAGCACGAAGGATTACACCCAAGAGACCCAGTACTTC. Protein sequence: CASTKDYTQETQYF.

For the CDR3, the DNA is TGTGCCAGCAGCCCTCCGGGACAGGCCTTTAACTATGGCTACACCTTC. Its protein is CASSPPGQAFNYGYTF. The V call is TRBV12-3 or TRBV12-4, the J call TRBJ1-2; 8 nucleotides line up with TRBD1. The V gene end was trimmed by 6 bases and the J gene end by 1 base; junction bases not matched to a gene: 10. The CDR3 spans 16 residues.

This clonotype was picked up many times. The V gene is TRBV7-6, the J gene TRBJ2-3, with TRBD1 identical over 8 bases. Germline CDR1 SGHVS, CDR2 FNYEAQ. V dropped 4 bases and J dropped 7; count of bases not matched to a gene: 4. The CDR3 spans 13 residues. The CDR3 loop is CASSSGTGNTQYF. CDR3 sequence (DNA): TGTGCCAGCAGCTCAGGGACAGGCAATACGCAGTATTTT.

This clonotype was seen a handful of times. The chain carries TRBV2 and TRBJ2-7, with a weak D call TRBD2 (6 bases). Germline V gene lookup returns CDR1 SNHLY and CDR2 FYNNEI. The ends were cut back, 0 bases at V and 2 bases at J, with 14 bases in the middle. CDR3 length equals 16 residues. CDR3 coding DNA: TGTGCCAGCAGTGAAGCTTGGGGGGAGCTGACCTACGAGCAGTACTTC. Encoded protein: CASSEAWGELTYEQYF.

This clonotype was picked up a small number of times. The genes are TRBV7-2 and TRBJ2-1; 9 bases match TRBD2. Germline V CDR1 and CDR2: SGHTA, FQGNSA. CDR3 size: 16 residues. V shed 9 bases, J shed 4 bases, and the junction held 13 bases outside the gene matches. The CDR3 nucleotides read TGTGCCAGTGGCTTCAGGACTAGCGTATATTACAATGAGCAGTTCTTC. This codes for CASGFRTSVYYNEQFF.

There are many counts of this clonotype. The chain combines TRBV2 with TRBJ1-5; D not resolved. V lost 4 bases, J lost 3 bases, and 7 bases lay in between. This CDR3 spans 13 amino acids. Germline assignment: CDR1 SNHLY and CDR2 FYNNEI. CDR3 protein: CASSGTNNQPQHF. CDR3 DNA sequence: TGTGCCAGCAGTGGCACGAACAATCAGCCCCAGCATTTT.

This chain connects TRBV7-9 to TRBJ2-2, with TRBD1 as a possible D gene (5 bases). The CDR3 has 14 amino acids. In germline, CDR1 is SEHNR, CDR2 FQNEAQ (reference sequence). Between the trimmed V and J ends, which lost 3 bases and 5 bases, there was a span of 10 bases. The CDR3 sequence: CASSFRAPTGELFF. CDR3 nucleotides: TGTGCCAGCAGCTTCAGGGCACCAACCGGGGAGCTGTTTTTT.

This clonotype has more than one count but fewer than ten. The chain combines TRBV10-3 with TRBJ2-7; maybe TRBD2 (5 bases). Germline values: CDR1 ENHRY, CDR2 SYGVKD. CDR3 length equals 15 residues. Between the trimmed V and J ends, which lost 6 bases and 0 bases, there was a span of 15 bases. The CDR3 bases are TGTGCCATCAGGGAGGTAGCGTCGGGCTCCTACGAGCAGTACTTC. Protein sequence: CAIREVASGSYEQYF.

As to this clonotype: One end of the junction fails to match germline, which may point to a read error. The chain has TRBV12-3 or TRBV12-4 and TRBJ2-2; no firm D call. CDR3 length: 18 residues. The CDR3 region has the DNA TGTGCCTGCAGTTTTTCGGGTCTGACTTCGACGAACACCGGGGAGCTGTTTTTT. Translation gives CACSFSGLTSTNTGELFF.

This clonotype was seen repeatedly, ten times or more. The chain uses TRBV3-1 and TRBJ2-5; 11 bases line up with TRBD1. The CDR3 is made up of 14 amino acids. After removal of 3 bases from V and 4 bases from J, the junction contained 1 base not matched to a gene. Germline-derived CDR1 and CDR2 are LGHDT and YNNKEL (reference sequence). CDR3 protein: CASSQGQGGETQYF. The CDR3 region has the DNA TGTGCCAGCAGCCAGGGACAGGGGGGAGAGACCCAGTACTTC.